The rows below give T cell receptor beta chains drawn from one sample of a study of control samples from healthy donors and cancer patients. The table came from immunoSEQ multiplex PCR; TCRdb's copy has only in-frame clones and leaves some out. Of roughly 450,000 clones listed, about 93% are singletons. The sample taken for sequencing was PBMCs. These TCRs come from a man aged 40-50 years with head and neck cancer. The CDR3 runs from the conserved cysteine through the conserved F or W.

CASSLLDYQANEQFF | TRBJ2-1 | TRBV5-1
CASSLGFRQGYSNQPQHF | TRBJ1-5 | TRBV28
CASSRSSYNSPLHF | TRBJ1-6 | TRBV6-2/TRBV6-3
CASSYSNTGKAGYTF | TRBJ1-2 | TRBV6-2/TRBV6-3
CASSQASGGADTQYF | TRBJ2-3 | TRBV3-1/TRBV3-2
CASSMGQLTNEQYF | TRBJ2-7 | TRBV19
CASSVGGTSGRRGDTQYF | TRBJ2-3 | TRBV9
CASSLGGVTYEQYF | TRBJ2-7 | TRBV27
CASSQGTGGYEQYF | TRBJ2-7 | TRBV11-1
CASSQGDRYEAFF | TRBJ1-1 | TRBV4-1
CAWRATGVHGYTF | TRBJ1-2 | TRBV30
CASSIARGDTDTQYF | TRBJ2-3 | TRBV19
CSVGSGELYNEQFF | TRBJ2-1 | TRBV29-1
CASSRLKTSGIFYNEQFF | TRBJ2-1 | TRBV7-2
CASSPDRTEGYTF | TRBJ1-2 | TRBV19
CASSPLGSYEQYF | TRBJ2-7 | TRBV19
CATPPGRGIMNTEAFF | TRBJ1-1 | TRBV7-9
CASSYFGGMTFF | TRBJ1-1 | TRBV6-5
CASGGQGVGTGELFF | TRBJ2-2 | TRBV2
CASSPGLHTEAFF | TRBJ1-1 | TRBV27
CASTGSNYGYTF | TRBJ1-2 | TRBV7-2
CASSLAGTGSNQPQHF | TRBJ1-5 | TRBV7-2
CASSSLPTGSESNQPQHF | TRBJ1-5 | TRBV28
CASSQEGHPGVTGELFF | TRBJ2-2 | TRBV14
CATSPDRYQETQYF | TRBJ2-5 | TRBV15
CASSPTDGGQETQYF | TRBJ2-5 | TRBV27
CASWGRGPANSPLHF | TRBJ1-6 | TRBV2
CASSFGADLSYEQYF | TRBJ2-7 | TRBV11-2
CASSPRGGIGTQYF | TRBJ2-5 | TRBV7-8
CASRGLAGATSSYEQYF | TRBJ2-7 | TRBV28
CASSTGTYNEQFF | TRBJ2-1 | TRBV5-6
CASSLFGGNINEQFF | TRBJ2-1 | TRBV7-3
CASSNLRGYTF | TRBJ1-2 | TRBV21-1
CASSLNIMETQYF | TRBJ2-5 | TRBV5-5
CASRPDWDPTGELFF | TRBJ2-2 | TRBV11-1
CASSQAGPRGYTF | TRBJ1-2 | TRBV28
CASSLTGPGELFF | TRBJ2-2 | TRBV5-6
CASSPKPGTGETQYF | TRBJ2-5 | TRBV9
CASSNPNEKLFF | TRBJ1-4 | TRBV5-4
CASSEGHPLNTNYGYTF | TRBJ1-2 | TRBV5-8
CASSQESKAWVDEQFF | TRBJ2-1 | TRBV3-1/TRBV3-2
CASSISSTGEAFF | TRBJ1-1 | TRBV5-4
CASSQNRDSNQPQHF | TRBJ1-5 | TRBV6-5
CASSVGRAPGELFF | TRBJ2-2 | TRBV9
CASSGGYPVKYF | TRBJ2-7 | TRBV5-1